The rows below give T cell receptor beta chains drawn from one sample of a study of cytomegalovirus exposure and HLA in healthy donors. Clones were read by immunoSEQ multiplex PCR, and TCRdb kept only the in-frame ones, dropping some. The sample contains about 81,000 clones, around four fifths of which appear only once. Sequencing used PBMCs. Receptors originate from a man over 45 in good health and CMV-seropositive. Both conserved end residues are part of each CDR3. D genes are given only for firm matches.

len	v_gene	j_gene	d_gene	CDR3aa
18	TRBV4-3	TRBJ1-2	NA	CASSQGTGREAGAYGYTF
16	TRBV5-1	TRBJ2-3	TRBD2	CASSYTSGSNTDTQYF
16	TRBV7-9	TRBJ2-1	TRBD2	CSSSSKRGTASNEQFF
15	TRBV27	TRBJ1-5	NA	CASSAGTPTNQPQHF
16	TRBV19	TRBJ2-5	TRBD1	CASSIGGQGTQETQYF
16	TRBV5-1	TRBJ2-6	TRBD2	CASSTGGVSGANVLTF
14	TRBV6-5	TRBJ2-7	TRBD1	CASSYRTGYREQYF
14	TRBV7-9	TRBJ2-1	NA	CASSKGTKGYEQFF
15	TRBV29-1	TRBJ2-6	TRBD2	CSAAGDLSGANGLTF
14	TRBV19	TRBJ2-2	NA	CASSIGPGGGELFF
14	TRBV14	TRBJ1-1	NA	CASSLGRGNTEAFF
15	TRBV19	TRBJ2-4	NA	CASSVTGYGKNIQYF
14	TRBV27	TRBJ1-5	TRBD1	CASSLQGGGQPQHF
14	TRBV28	TRBJ1-3	NA	CASSFPRAGNTIYF
15	TRBV12-5	TRBJ2-1	TRBD2	CASGLGLAGKNEQFF
15	TRBV27	TRBJ2-1	TRBD1	CASSSRDRGLNEQFF
16	TRBV5-3	TRBJ2-7	TRBD2	CARSLVGGVGSYEQYF
16	TRBV2	TRBJ1-3	TRBD1	CASSLPGQGSGNTIYF
17	TRBV30	TRBJ2-6	TRBD1	CAWTRGRTRSGANVLTF
17	TRBV19	TRBJ1-6	TRBD1	CASSIGLGQGGYSPLHF
13	TRBV7-9	TRBJ1-5	NA	CASSFGADQPQHF
13	TRBV5-1	TRBJ2-3	NA	CASSFPEADTQYF
20	TRBV18	TRBJ2-7	TRBD1	CASSPLREWGTGLNPNEQYF
12	TRBV28	TRBJ2-1	NA	CASSFSVGEQFF
16	TRBV7-9	TRBJ2-2	TRBD1	CSSSRPGQGNTGELFF
16	TRBV11-3	TRBJ1-2	NA	CASSLFRDPGFGGYTF
13	TRBV7-9	TRBJ2-1	NA	CSSSFDKYNEQFF
12	TRBV4-1	TRBJ2-5	NA	CASRGLQETQYF
15	TRBV4-2	TRBJ2-7	NA	CASSQAQTTPYEQYF
16	TRBV19	TRBJ1-6	NA	CASSRAGQVEGSPLHF
15	TRBV6-5	TRBJ1-2	NA	CASSYSRGGQRGYTF
16	TRBV11-2	TRBJ2-3	NA	CASSLGASSSTDTQYF
13	TRBV6-4	TRBJ1-5	NA	CASSEEGNQPQHF
15	TRBV5-4	TRBJ2-5	TRBD1	CASSSGQGFQETQYF
15	TRBV7-8	TRBJ2-2	NA	CASSLASGLVGELFF
16	TRBV4-1	TRBJ2-4	TRBD1	CASSQDLGTGLNIQYF
13	TRBV29-1	TRBJ2-2	NA	CSVVVGGGGELFF
15	TRBV11-3	TRBJ1-5	TRBD1	CASSLGDRENQPQHF
13	TRBV7-9	TRBJ1-2	TRBD1	CASSSQGNYGYTF
17	TRBV27	TRBJ2-3	NA	CASSFTSPQGGTDTQYF
18	TRBV21-1	TRBJ2-6	NA	CASSKDGGGALGANVLTF
15	TRBV15	TRBJ2-2	TRBD2	CATSRSSGSPGELFF
17	TRBV7-8	TRBJ1-5	TRBD1	CASSLAMRTGTNQPQHF
18	TRBV4-3	TRBJ2-7	TRBD2	CASSHLDLASGNVYEQYF
13	TRBV14	TRBJ2-7	TRBD1	CASRDRGSYEQYF
14	TRBV6-1	TRBJ1-5	TRBD1	CASRAGQDSGPQHF
17	TRBV5-1	TRBJ2-3	TRBD2	CASSLETSGWRGDTQYF
15	TRBV7-2	TRBJ1-2	NA	CASSLERVANYGYTF
13	TRBV7-9	TRBJ1-4	NA	CASSQDSGEKLFF
12	TRBV2	TRBJ2-1	NA	CASMETSNEQFF
13	TRBV5-4	TRBJ1-1	NA	CASSLWAGSGAFF
15	TRBV5-8	TRBJ2-1	TRBD2	CASSFTSGSYNEQFF
14	TRBV30	TRBJ1-2	TRBD1	CAWRRTGLNYGYTF
16	TRBV7-8	TRBJ2-3	TRBD2	CASRGGSSGSMDTQYF
12	TRBV6-4	TRBJ1-1	TRBD1	CASRQGVTEAFF
13	TRBV2	TRBJ1-2	TRBD1	CASGDRVNYGYTF
13	TRBV6-1	TRBJ2-4	TRBD2	CAIRDGGGNIQYF
17	TRBV19	TRBJ1-4	NA	CASSRGGPVTPERKLFF
15	TRBV10-3	TRBJ1-2	TRBD1	CAISESRDRSIGYTF